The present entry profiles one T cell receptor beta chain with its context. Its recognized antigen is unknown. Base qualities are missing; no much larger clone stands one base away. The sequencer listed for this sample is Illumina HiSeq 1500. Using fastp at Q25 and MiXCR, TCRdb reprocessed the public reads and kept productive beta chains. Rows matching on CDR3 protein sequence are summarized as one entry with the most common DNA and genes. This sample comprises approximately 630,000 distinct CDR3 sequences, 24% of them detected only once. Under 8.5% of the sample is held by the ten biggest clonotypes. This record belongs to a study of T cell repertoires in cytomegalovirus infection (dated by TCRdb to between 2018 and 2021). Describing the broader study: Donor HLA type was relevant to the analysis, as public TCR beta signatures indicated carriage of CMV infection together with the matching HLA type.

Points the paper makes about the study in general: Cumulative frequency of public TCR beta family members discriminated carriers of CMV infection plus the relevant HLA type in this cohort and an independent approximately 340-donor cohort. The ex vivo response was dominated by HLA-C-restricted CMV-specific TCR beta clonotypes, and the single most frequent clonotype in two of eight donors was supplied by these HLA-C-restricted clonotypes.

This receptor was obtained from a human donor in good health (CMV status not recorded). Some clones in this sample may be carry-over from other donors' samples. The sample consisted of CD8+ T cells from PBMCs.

Here is the DNA: TGTGCCAGCGGACTCGGGAGTACCTACGAGCAGTACTTC. This is translated as CASGLGSTYEQYF. The chain employs TRBV12-3 or TRBV12-4 and TRBJ2-7; perhaps TRBD2 is the D gene, with 6 bases matching. V is shortened by 8 bases, J by 2 bases, and the region joining them spans 13 bases. Including the terminal cysteine and phenylalanine, the CDR3 comprises 13 residues. Only the CDR3 DNA is retained, 39 bases long and in frame from the first base.